A selection of T cell receptor beta chains follows, all from one sample in a study of Ad26.COV2.S vaccination and SARS-CoV-2 variants. Here immunoSEQ multiplex PCR was the method, and the copy in TCRdb shows in-frame clones only, minus some. There are some 390,000 clones in the sample; around 91% occur only once, and under 2% lies in the top ten. The sample consisted of peripheral blood, taken in a trial of Ad26.COV2.S vaccine versus placebo. These receptors originate from a person aged 18 to 59 who received the Ad26.COV2.S COVID-19 vaccine or a placebo. CDR3s include the opening cysteine and the closing phenylalanine or tryptophan. The D gene is left open where the match is weak. The listing skips clone size in some rows; elsewhere it reads once, few, many or a size class.

j_call: TRBJ2-7; v_call: TRBV5-1; d_call: .; clone_size: .; cdr3_aa: CASSRGWGYEQYF; cdr3_nt: TGCGCCAGCAGCAGAGGGTGGGGGTACGAGCAGTACTTC
j_call: TRBJ2-5; v_call: TRBV7-2; d_call: TRBD1; clone_size: .; cdr3_aa: CASSPQGTGGLKTQYF; cdr3_nt: TGTGCCAGCAGCCCGCAGGGGACAGGGGGTTTGAAGACCCAGTACTTC
j_call: TRBJ2-5; v_call: TRBV5-1; d_call: .; clone_size: .; cdr3_aa: CASSVQMGAETQYF; cdr3_nt: TGCGCCAGCAGCGTACAAATGGGGGCAGAGACCCAGTACTTC
j_call: TRBJ2-1; v_call: TRBV4-1; d_call: .; clone_size: .; cdr3_aa: CASSQDTYNEQFF; cdr3_nt: TGCGCCAGCAGCCAAGATACGTACAATGAGCAGTTCTTC
j_call: TRBJ2-7; v_call: TRBV19; d_call: .; clone_size: few; cdr3_aa: CASSIKAQGPVEQYF; cdr3_nt: TGTGCCAGTAGTATTAAAGCTCAGGGACCGGTCGAGCAGTACTTC
j_call: TRBJ2-7; v_call: TRBV4-2; d_call: .; clone_size: .; cdr3_aa: CASSQEVRGSYEQYF; cdr3_nt: TGTGCCAGCAGCCAAGAGGTTCGAGGGAGTTACGAGCAGTACTTC
j_call: TRBJ2-1; v_call: TRBV6-5; d_call: .; clone_size: .; cdr3_aa: CASSIATSYNEQFF; cdr3_nt: TGTGCCAGCAGTATAGCTACATCCTACAATGAGCAGTTCTTC
j_call: TRBJ1-5; v_call: TRBV28; d_call: .; clone_size: .; cdr3_aa: CASRVVGVPHQPQHF; cdr3_nt: TGTGCCAGCAGAGTGGTAGGTGTCCCCCATCAGCCCCAGCATTTT
j_call: TRBJ1-1; v_call: TRBV23-1; d_call: .; clone_size: .; cdr3_aa: CASTENQGQSEAFF; cdr3_nt: TGCGCCAGCACGGAGAATCAGGGCCAGTCTGAAGCTTTCTTT
j_call: TRBJ2-3; v_call: TRBV11-2; d_call: .; clone_size: .; cdr3_aa: CASSPQVGVSQYF; cdr3_nt: TGTGCCAGCAGCCCCCAGGTGGGGGTCTCGCAGTATTTT
j_call: TRBJ2-7; v_call: TRBV7-9; d_call: .; clone_size: .; cdr3_aa: CASSFDSFPTYEQYF; cdr3_nt: TGTGCCAGCAGCTTTGACAGTTTCCCTACCTACGAGCAGTACTTC
j_call: TRBJ1-5; v_call: TRBV7-3; d_call: TRBD1; clone_size: .; cdr3_aa: CASSLGTGARQPQHF; cdr3_nt: TGTGCCAGCAGCCTGGGGACAGGGGCTAGGCAGCCCCAGCATTTT
j_call: TRBJ2-5; v_call: TRBV10-3; d_call: .; clone_size: .; cdr3_aa: CATNKGLGETQYF; cdr3_nt: TGTGCCACTAATAAGGGACTCGGAGAGACCCAGTACTTC
j_call: TRBJ2-1; v_call: TRBV30; d_call: TRBD2; clone_size: .; cdr3_aa: CAWSLLAGDRQFF; cdr3_nt: TGTGCCTGGAGTTTATTAGCGGGAGATCGGCAGTTCTTC
j_call: TRBJ1-4; v_call: TRBV19; d_call: .; clone_size: .; cdr3_aa: CASIPTGAPNEKLFF; cdr3_nt: TGTGCCAGTATCCCTACCGGGGCGCCTAATGAAAAACTGTTTTTT
j_call: TRBJ2-1; v_call: TRBV12-1; d_call: .; clone_size: .; cdr3_aa: CASSFRDRAHNEQFF; cdr3_nt: TGTGCCAGCAGCTTCCGGGACAGGGCCCACAATGAGCAGTTCTTC
j_call: TRBJ2-7; v_call: TRBV11-2; d_call: .; clone_size: .; cdr3_aa: CASSTSTVLSYEQYF; cdr3_nt: TGTGCCAGCAGCACTAGTACCGTCCTTTCTTACGAGCAGTACTTC
j_call: TRBJ2-5; v_call: TRBV14; d_call: .; clone_size: .; cdr3_aa: CASSQARQTQYF; cdr3_nt: TGTGCCAGCAGCCAAGCGAGGCAGACCCAGTACTTC
j_call: TRBJ1-2; v_call: TRBV28; d_call: .; clone_size: once; cdr3_aa: CASRWEGAAYGYTF; cdr3_nt: TGTGCCAGCAGGTGGGAGGGCGCGGCCTATGGCTACACCTTC
j_call: TRBJ1-4; v_call: TRBV3-1/TRBV3-2; d_call: .; clone_size: .; cdr3_aa: CASSPLTGSRATNEKLFF; cdr3_nt: TGTGCCAGCAGCCCCCTAACAGGCTCCAGAGCAACTAATGAAAAACTGTTTTTT
j_call: TRBJ1-6; v_call: TRBV15; d_call: .; clone_size: .; cdr3_aa: CATSRSEWGADSPLHF; cdr3_nt: TGTGCCACCAGCAGAAGTGAGTGGGGGGCAGATTCACCCCTCCACTTT
j_call: TRBJ2-7; v_call: TRBV29-1; d_call: .; clone_size: .; cdr3_aa: CSVENLPHEQYF; cdr3_nt: TGCAGCGTTGAGAATTTGCCCCACGAGCAGTACTTC
j_call: TRBJ2-2; v_call: TRBV6-2/TRBV6-3; d_call: .; clone_size: .; cdr3_aa: CASSYPGVHTGELFF; cdr3_nt: TGTGCCAGCAGTTACCCCGGGGTTCACACCGGGGAGCTGTTTTTT
j_call: TRBJ1-1; v_call: TRBV4-1; d_call: .; clone_size: .; cdr3_aa: CASSQVTGLEAFF; cdr3_nt: TGCGCCAGCAGCCAAGTGACGGGCCTTGAAGCTTTCTTT
j_call: TRBJ1-1; v_call: TRBV19; d_call: .; clone_size: .; cdr3_aa: CASSIEGMNTEAFF; cdr3_nt: TGTGCCAGTAGTATAGAGGGAATGAACACTGAAGCTTTCTTT
j_call: TRBJ2-7; v_call: TRBV27; d_call: TRBD2; clone_size: .; cdr3_aa: CASSFRAGGTYEQYF; cdr3_nt: TGTGCCAGCAGTTTTAGGGCGGGGGGGACCTACGAGCAGTACTTC
j_call: TRBJ1-5; v_call: TRBV19; d_call: .; clone_size: .; cdr3_aa: CASSNRAYQPQHF; cdr3_nt: TGTGCCAGTAGCAACAGGGCCTATCAGCCCCAGCATTTT
j_call: TRBJ2-7; v_call: TRBV30; d_call: .; clone_size: .; cdr3_aa: CAWSVPSETYEQYF; cdr3_nt: TGTGCCTGGAGTGTACCGTCGGAGACCTACGAGCAGTACTTC
j_call: TRBJ1-6; v_call: TRBV27; d_call: .; clone_size: .; cdr3_aa: CASSLMGGSPLHF; cdr3_nt: TGTGCCAGCAGTCTCATGGGGGGCTCACCCCTCCACTTT
j_call: TRBJ1-2; v_call: TRBV2; d_call: .; clone_size: .; cdr3_aa: CASSDGGLRGYTF; cdr3_nt: TGTGCCAGCAGTGATGGGGGGTTAAGGGGCTACACCTTC
j_call: TRBJ2-1; v_call: TRBV27; d_call: .; clone_size: .; cdr3_aa: CATMQGTYNEQFF; cdr3_nt: TGTGCCACCATGCAGGGAACCTACAATGAGCAGTTCTTC
j_call: TRBJ2-6; v_call: TRBV6-2/TRBV6-3; d_call: TRBD2; clone_size: .; cdr3_aa: CASSSPLSGTVSGANVLTF; cdr3_nt: TGTGCCAGCAGTTCACCGCTTAGCGGGACTGTCTCTGGGGCCAACGTCCTGACTTTC
j_call: TRBJ1-2; v_call: TRBV29-1; d_call: TRBD1; clone_size: .; cdr3_aa: CSATGQGRSGYTF; cdr3_nt: TGCAGTGCGACGGGACAGGGAAGGAGTGGCTACACCTTC
j_call: TRBJ2-5; v_call: TRBV10-1; d_call: TRBD1; clone_size: .; cdr3_aa: CASSADRGETQYF; cdr3_nt: TGCGCCAGCAGTGCGGACAGGGGGGAGACCCAGTACTTC
j_call: TRBJ1-2; v_call: TRBV3-1/TRBV3-2; d_call: .; clone_size: few; cdr3_aa: CASSLRQGGAGSGYTF; cdr3_nt: TGTGCCAGCAGCCTCAGGCAGGGTGGGGCCGGTTCTGGCTACACCTTC
j_call: TRBJ1-5; v_call: TRBV28; d_call: .; clone_size: .; cdr3_aa: CASRLRFSNQPQHF; cdr3_nt: TGTGCCAGCAGGCTGCGTTTTAGCAATCAGCCCCAGCATTTT
j_call: TRBJ2-1; v_call: TRBV30; d_call: TRBD2; clone_size: .; cdr3_aa: CAWSAPGGRYNEQFF; cdr3_nt: TGTGCCTGGAGTGCTCCGGGAGGAAGATACAATGAGCAGTTCTTC
j_call: TRBJ2-3; v_call: TRBV18; d_call: TRBD2; clone_size: .; cdr3_aa: CASSPRGTSGSFTDTQYF; cdr3_nt: TGTGCCAGCTCACCACGCGGGACTAGCGGATCCTTCACAGATACGCAGTATTTT
j_call: TRBJ1-2; v_call: TRBV7-3; d_call: .; clone_size: .; cdr3_aa: CASSLTGTTHGYTF; cdr3_nt: TGTGCCAGCAGCTTAACAGGGACCACCCATGGCTACACCTTC
j_call: TRBJ1-4; v_call: TRBV28; d_call: .; clone_size: .; cdr3_aa: CASSLQAGKLFF; cdr3_nt: TGTGCCAGCAGTTTGCAGGCGGGGAAACTGTTTTTT
j_call: TRBJ2-2; v_call: TRBV3-1/TRBV3-2; d_call: .; clone_size: .; cdr3_aa: CASSQEAAAGELFF; cdr3_nt: TGTGCCAGCAGCCAAGAAGCAGCAGCTGGGGAGCTGTTTTTT
j_call: TRBJ1-2; v_call: TRBV5-1; d_call: .; clone_size: .; cdr3_aa: CASSLAKGNGYTF; cdr3_nt: TGCGCCAGCAGCTTGGCCAAGGGGAATGGCTACACCTTC
j_call: TRBJ2-2; v_call: TRBV11-3; d_call: TRBD2; clone_size: once; cdr3_aa: CASKGLAGTGELFF; cdr3_nt: TGTGCCAGCAAGGGACTAGCGGGAACCGGGGAGCTGTTTTTT
j_call: TRBJ2-1; v_call: TRBV9; d_call: TRBD2; clone_size: .; cdr3_aa: CASSGTTSGRTRTYNEQFF; cdr3_nt: TGTGCCAGCAGCGGAACGACTAGCGGGAGGACCCGTACCTACAATGAGCAGTTCTTC
j_call: TRBJ1-2; v_call: TRBV6-5; d_call: TRBD1; clone_size: .; cdr3_aa: CASSFGTGSGYTF; cdr3_nt: TGTGCCAGCAGTTTTGGGACAGGGAGCGGCTACACCTTC
j_call: TRBJ2-2; v_call: TRBV21-1; d_call: .; clone_size: .; cdr3_aa: CASSKVERGTSGNTGELFF; cdr3_nt: TGTGCCAGCAGCAAAGTGGAGAGGGGGACTAGCGGCAACACCGGGGAGCTGTTTTTT
j_call: TRBJ2-1; v_call: TRBV11-3; d_call: .; clone_size: .; cdr3_aa: CASSSLLGYGEQFF; cdr3_nt: TGTGCCAGCAGCTCGCTACTGGGTTACGGTGAGCAGTTCTTC
j_call: TRBJ1-2; v_call: TRBV7-3; d_call: TRBD1; clone_size: once; cdr3_aa: CASSTGTGDYGYTF; cdr3_nt: TGTGCCAGCAGCACCGGGACAGGGGACTATGGCTACACCTTC
j_call: TRBJ1-1; v_call: TRBV28; d_call: .; clone_size: .; cdr3_aa: CASSTRKGRTEAFF; cdr3_nt: TGTGCCAGCAGTACCCGGAAGGGGCGCACTGAAGCTTTCTTT
j_call: TRBJ1-6; v_call: TRBV24-1; d_call: TRBD1; clone_size: once; cdr3_aa: CATSSTGDNSPLHF; cdr3_nt: TGTGCCACCAGTTCGACAGGGGATAATTCACCCCTCCACTTT
j_call: TRBJ2-7; v_call: TRBV5-4; d_call: TRBD2; clone_size: .; cdr3_aa: CASSGGTSGYEQYF; cdr3_nt: TGTGCCAGCAGCGGCGGGACTAGCGGCTACGAGCAGTACTTC
j_call: TRBJ2-7; v_call: TRBV24-1; d_call: .; clone_size: once; cdr3_aa: CATSGSLSHEQYF; cdr3_nt: TGTGCCACCAGTGGGTCGCTGTCCCACGAGCAGTACTTC
j_call: TRBJ1-5; v_call: TRBV28; d_call: TRBD1; clone_size: .; cdr3_aa: CASSSGGTNQPQHF; cdr3_nt: TGTGCCAGCAGTTCAGGGGGGACCAATCAGCCCCAGCATTTT
j_call: TRBJ1-1; v_call: TRBV11-2; d_call: .; clone_size: .; cdr3_aa: CASSLGRGRETEAFF; cdr3_nt: TGTGCCAGCAGCTTAGGGCGGGGTAGAGAAACTGAAGCTTTCTTT
j_call: TRBJ2-1; v_call: TRBV28; d_call: TRBD1; clone_size: .; cdr3_aa: CASSLYDRGRFLNEQFF; cdr3_nt: TGTGCCAGCAGTTTATACGACAGGGGGCGATTCTTAAATGAGCAGTTCTTC
j_call: TRBJ1-2; v_call: TRBV24-1; d_call: .; clone_size: .; cdr3_aa: CATSALQGMHYGYTF; cdr3_nt: TGTGCCACCAGTGCCTTGCAGGGTATGCACTATGGCTACACCTTC
j_call: TRBJ1-1; v_call: TRBV10-1; d_call: TRBD1; clone_size: .; cdr3_aa: CASSYRGANTEAFF; cdr3_nt: TGCGCCAGCAGTTACAGGGGGGCGAACACTGAAGCTTTCTTT
j_call: TRBJ2-1; v_call: TRBV5-1; d_call: TRBD2; clone_size: .; cdr3_aa: CASSWMTSGSSYNEQFF; cdr3_nt: TGCGCCAGCAGCTGGATGACTAGCGGGAGCTCCTACAATGAGCAGTTCTTC
j_call: TRBJ2-3; v_call: TRBV7-2; d_call: TRBD2; clone_size: .; cdr3_aa: CASSLSGSGDTQYF; cdr3_nt: TGTGCCAGCAGCTTAAGCGGGAGTGGGGATACGCAGTATTTT
j_call: TRBJ1-1; v_call: TRBV2; d_call: .; clone_size: .; cdr3_aa: CASSAGISRPHTEAFF; cdr3_nt: TGTGCCAGCAGTGCCGGGATCAGTCGACCCCACACTGAAGCTTTCTTT